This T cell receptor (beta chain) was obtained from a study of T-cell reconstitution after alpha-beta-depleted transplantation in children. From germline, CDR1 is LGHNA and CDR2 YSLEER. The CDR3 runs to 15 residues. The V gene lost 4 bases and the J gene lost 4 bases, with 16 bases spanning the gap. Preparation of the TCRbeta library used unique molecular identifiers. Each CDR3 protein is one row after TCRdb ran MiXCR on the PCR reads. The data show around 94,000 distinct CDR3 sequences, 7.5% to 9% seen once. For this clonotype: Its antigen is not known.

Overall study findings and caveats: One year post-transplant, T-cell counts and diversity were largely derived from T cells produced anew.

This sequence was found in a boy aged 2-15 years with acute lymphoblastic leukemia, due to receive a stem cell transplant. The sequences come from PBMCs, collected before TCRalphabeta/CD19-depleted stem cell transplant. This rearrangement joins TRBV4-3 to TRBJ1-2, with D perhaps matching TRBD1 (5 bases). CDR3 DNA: TGCGCCAGCAGCCCGGGGCCGGTTTTGGGCTATGGCTACACCTTC. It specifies CASSPGPVLGYGYTF.